These 13 T cell receptor beta chains share one sample of origin, sequenced in a study of post-analysis software for immune sequencing data. Study conclusions and caveats: Higher frequency in patients than in controls was seen for five TRBV segments, with TRBV5-6, TRBV5-1 and TRBV20-1 among them.

Built from TCR beta cDNA, the libraries had unique molecular identifiers in them. Each CDR3 protein is one row after TCRdb ran MiXCR on the PCR reads. The repertoire holds 700,000 to 800,000 distinct CDR3 sequences, with 25% to 30% as singletons. Their specific antigens are unknown. Sequencing was done on a sample of blood. These receptors were obtained from a girl aged 5 to 17 with multiple sclerosis.

This clonotype appeared a few times. The chain couples TRBV28 to TRBJ1-5, with D possibly TRBD1 on 5 matching bases. Germline loops: CDR1 MDHEN, CDR2 SYDVKM. The CDR3 loop spans 11 amino acids. Trimming took off 8 bases at V and 5 bases at J, with 7 bases between the two ends. The CDR3 loop is CASVRDQPQHF. In DNA, the CDR3 is TGTGCCAGCGTCAGGGATCAGCCCCAGCATTTT.

This clonotype turned up a few times. This chain joins TRBV5-1 and TRBJ2-5; tentatively, D is TRBD1 or TRBD2 (5 bases each). The germline CDR1 and CDR2 sequences are SGHRS and YFSETQ. Trimming took off 6 bases at V and 5 bases at J, with 23 bases between the two ends. The CDR3 is 16 residues long. CDR3 region: CASKSMGPQSGETQYF. The CDR3 bases are TGCGCCAGCAAATCAATGGGACCGCAAAGTGGGGAGACCCAGTACTTC.

This chain joins TRBV2 and TRBJ2-4; D gene uncertain. This CDR3 comprises 13 residues. Trimming removed 8 bases at V and 3 bases at J, with 11 bases between. Per the germline V gene, CDR1 is SNHLY and CDR2 is FYNNEI. The CDR3 bases are TGTGCCAGCTCACATGTTGACAAAAACATTCAGTACTTC. This translates into CASSHVDKNIQYF.

The chain carries TRBV27 and TRBJ2-5; TRBD2 aligns across 8 bases. V lost 5 bases to trimming and J lost 13 bases; unmatched junction nucleotides: 21. Looked up from germline, CDR1 is MNHEY and CDR2 is SMNVEV (reference sequence). The CDR3 covers 16 residues. DNA of the CDR3: TGTGCCAGCAGTCCGAGCGGGGGTAACCGGGTTTACGAGCGGTACTTC. Protein product: CASSPSGGNRVYERYF.

This clonotype was detected a few times. The gene calls are TRBV28 and TRBJ2-7; TRBD1 is a possible D gene (6 bases). This CDR3 spans 15 amino acids. Germline V gene data show CDR1 as MDHEN and CDR2 as SYDVKM. Trimming pared 2 bases from V and 2 bases from J, leaving 13 bases between. This CDR3 reads CASSLPDRPPYEQYF. The CDR3 DNA reads TGTGCCAGCAGTTTACCTGACAGGCCCCCCTACGAGCAGTACTTC.

The chain joins TRBV28 to TRBJ2-1; TRBD2 agrees at 10 bases. The CDR3 has 14 amino acids. Germline V gives CDR1 MDHEN, CDR2 SYDVKM. Unmatched junction bases numbered 7, after V lost 6 bases and J lost 8 bases. The CDR3 sequence is CASRQSGRADEQFF. The CDR3 nucleotides read TGTGCCAGCAGGCAAAGCGGGAGGGCCGATGAGCAGTTCTTC.

J is TRBJ2-5 and V is TRBV29-1; D is uncertain. This CDR3 region has 14 residues. Per the germline V gene, CDR1 is SQVTM and CDR2 is ANQGSEA. The CDR3 region is CAPIPQQYQETQYF. CDR3 sequence (DNA): TGCGCACCTATACCTCAACAGTACCAAGAGACCCAGTACTTC.

This clonotype was seen a few times. CDR3 sequence: CASPRLPSSGANVLTF. The CDR3 coding sequence is TGTGCCAGCCCTCGGCTACCGAGCTCTGGGGCCAACGTCCTGACTTTC. The V gene is TRBV2, the J gene TRBJ2-6; D uncertain. Germline lookup yields CDR1 SNHLY and CDR2 FYNNEI. Trimming stripped 8 bases from V and 0 bases from J, with 14 bases between. This CDR3 contains 16 residues.

The chain has TRBV19 and TRBJ1-1; 7 bases agree with TRBD1. J gave up 0 bases and V 4 bases, and 5 bases lay outside the gene matches. The CDR3 loop spans 15 amino acids. Germline V gene data show CDR1 as LNHDA and CDR2 as SQIVND (reference sequence). DNA for the CDR3: TGTGCCAGTAGTACCCAGGGGACAGTGAACACTGAAGCTTTCTTT. It translates to CASSTQGTVNTEAFF.

Only a few counts were recorded for this clonotype. The gene calls are TRBV7-2 and TRBJ2-5; D assignment may be TRBD1 or TRBD2 (6 bases each). Per germline, CDR1 SGHTA and CDR2 FQGNSA. The V end was cut by 0 bases, the J end by 1 base, with 12 bases between. The CDR3 has 16 amino acids. CDR3: CASSLALGGSQETQYF. CDR3 in DNA: TGTGCCAGCAGCTTAGCTCTGGGGGGCAGCCAAGAGACCCAGTACTTC.

The rearrangement uses TRBV29-1 and TRBJ2-4; 8 bases fit TRBD2. The CDR3 is 12 residues long. Losses at the gene ends were 7 bases for V and 6 bases for J; bases not matched to a gene: 5. Germline V gives CDR1 SQVTM, CDR2 ANQGSEA. The CDR3 DNA reads TGCAGCGCCGGGGGGGGCAGAAACATTCAGTACTTC. This sequence encodes CSAGGGRNIQYF.

In this sample, this clonotype turned up a few times. The chain combines TRBV10-3 with TRBJ2-1; TRBD1 is a possible D gene (6 bases). The CDR3 is 15 residues long. Per the germline V gene, CDR1 is ENHRY and CDR2 is SYGVKD. Trimming took off 6 bases at V and 0 bases at J, with 12 bases between the two ends. CDR3 nucleotide sequence: TGTGCCATCAGACCCGACAGGTTCTCCTACAATGAGCAGTTCTTC. Residues: CAIRPDRFSYNEQFF.

This chain joins TRBV6-2 or TRBV6-3 and TRBJ1-5; no definite D call. Germline CDR1 MNHEY, CDR2 SVGEGT. V lost 6 bases, J lost 11 bases, and 17 bases lay in between. CDR3 size: 13 residues. CDR3 sequence (DNA): TGTGCCAGCAGCCTTCCGGGCTCAAAAGCCCAGCATTTT. The encoded protein is CASSLPGSKAQHF.